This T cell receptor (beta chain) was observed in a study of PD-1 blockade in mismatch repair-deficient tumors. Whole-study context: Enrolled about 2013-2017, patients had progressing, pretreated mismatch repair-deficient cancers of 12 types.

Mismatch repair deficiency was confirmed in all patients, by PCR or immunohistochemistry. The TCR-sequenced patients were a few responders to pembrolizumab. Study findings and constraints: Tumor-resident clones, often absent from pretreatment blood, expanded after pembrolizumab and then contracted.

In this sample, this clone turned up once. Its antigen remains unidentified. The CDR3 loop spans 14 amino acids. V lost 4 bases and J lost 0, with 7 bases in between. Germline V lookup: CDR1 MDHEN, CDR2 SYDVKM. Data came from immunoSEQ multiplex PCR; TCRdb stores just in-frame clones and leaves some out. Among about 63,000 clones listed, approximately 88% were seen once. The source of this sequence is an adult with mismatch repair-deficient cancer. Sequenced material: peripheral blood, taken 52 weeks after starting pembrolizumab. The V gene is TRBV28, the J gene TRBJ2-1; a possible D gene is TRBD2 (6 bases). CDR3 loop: CASSSGGSYNEQFF. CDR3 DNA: TGTGCCAGCAGTTCCGGGGGCTCCTACAATGAGCAGTTCTTC.